The clone carrying this T cell receptor beta chain came up once. Original processing notes: Amplified reference gene primers provided the basis for estimating nucleated cell counts. The repertoire was sequenced with immunoSEQ multiplex PCR; TCRdb's copy has only in-frame clones and lacks some. V, J and clone size derive from that table, while D and trimming were established from the DNA sequence. The repertoire consists of about 35,000 clones, with more than 80% occurring once and the leading ten covering more than 40%. This specimen comes from a study of blood T cell repertoires in COVID-19. Whole-study context: Sites in the United States, Italy and Spain provided acute and convalescent COVID-19 samples. In each case, the material was cDNA or gDNA derived from T cells, B-cell-depleted T cells, or PBMCs.

The V end lost 0 bases, the J end lost 2 bases, and 9 bases lay between the germline ends. Germline-derived CDR1 and CDR2 are KGHSH and LQKENI. The CDR3 consists of 15 residues. This sequence originates from a man in his sixties with active or convalescent COVID-19. Sequencing used peripheral blood. This chain links TRBV18 with TRBJ2-3, with TRBD1 as a possible D gene (6 bases). The CDR3 is CASSPPRDNTDTQYF. CDR3 DNA: TGTGCCAGCTCACCACCCCGGGACAACACAGATACGCAGTATTTT.